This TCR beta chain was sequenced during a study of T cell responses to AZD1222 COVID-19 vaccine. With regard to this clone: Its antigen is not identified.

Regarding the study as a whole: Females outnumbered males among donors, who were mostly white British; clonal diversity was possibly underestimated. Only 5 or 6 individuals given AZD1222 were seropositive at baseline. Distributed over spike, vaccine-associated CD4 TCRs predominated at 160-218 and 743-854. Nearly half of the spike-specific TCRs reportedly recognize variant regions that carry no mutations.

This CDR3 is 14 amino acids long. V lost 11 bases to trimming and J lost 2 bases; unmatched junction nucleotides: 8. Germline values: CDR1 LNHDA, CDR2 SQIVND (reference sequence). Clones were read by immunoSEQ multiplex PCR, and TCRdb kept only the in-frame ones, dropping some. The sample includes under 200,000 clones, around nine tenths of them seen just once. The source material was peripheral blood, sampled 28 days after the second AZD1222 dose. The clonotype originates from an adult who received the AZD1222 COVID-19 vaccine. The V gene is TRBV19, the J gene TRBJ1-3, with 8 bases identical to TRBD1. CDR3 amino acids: CAARRQGTGNTIYF. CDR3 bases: TGTGCCGCGAGGCGACAGGGGACTGGAAACACCATATATTTT.